This is a list of T cell receptor beta chains from one sample in a study of blood T cell repertoires in COVID-19. Clones were read by immunoSEQ multiplex PCR, and TCRdb kept only the in-frame ones, dropping some. The sample yields 120,000 to 150,000 clones, about 89% seen once. Sequenced input: peripheral blood. The source of these receptors is a man aged 45 to 65 who had recovered from COVID-19. Both conserved end residues are part of each CDR3. D genes are given only for firm matches. Expanded clones get a size class; other rows say once, few or many, or leave the size out.

v_gene	j_gene	abundance	d_gene	CDR3aa	CDR3nt
TRBV3-1/TRBV3-2	TRBJ2-2	-	-	CASSQSVTGELFF	TGTGCCAGCAGCCAATCGGTCACCGGGGAGCTGTTTTTT
TRBV5-1	TRBJ2-1	once	TRBD2	CASSLAPSGGNNEQFF	TGCGCCAGCAGCTTGGCCCCTAGCGGGGGAAACAATGAGCAGTTCTTC
TRBV14	TRBJ1-2	-	TRBD1	CASSLSRGAYMEDGYTF	TGTGCCAGCAGCCTGTCCAGGGGGGCCTATATGGAGGACGGCTACACCTTC
TRBV2	TRBJ1-1	-	TRBD1	CASTITGVNTEAFF	TGTGCCAGCACCATAACAGGGGTGAACACTGAAGCTTTCTTT
TRBV6-5	TRBJ1-1	-	-	CASSTRQASNTEAFF	TGTGCCAGCAGTACCCGACAGGCCTCGAACACTGAAGCTTTCTTT
TRBV4-1	TRBJ1-2	-	-	CASSHPGQGRGTSYGYTF	TGCGCCAGCAGCCACCCCGGGCAGGGGAGGGGCACTTCATATGGCTACACCTTC
TRBV18	TRBJ2-7	-	-	CASSPRGIISDEQYF	TGTGCCAGCTCACCTCGCGGGATTATATCGGACGAGCAGTACTTC
TRBV19	TRBJ2-7	-	-	CASSIDPTGTSSYEQYF	TGTGCCAGTAGTATAGACCCGACAGGTACAAGCTCCTACGAGCAGTACTTC
TRBV5-4	TRBJ2-3	-	-	CASSAGLSGDTQYF	TGTGCCAGCAGCGCGGGTCTCAGCGGGGATACGCAGTATTTT
TRBV7-3	TRBJ1-4	-	-	CASSQGAGEKLFF	TGTGCCAGCAGCCAAGGGGCGGGGGAAAAACTGTTTTTT
TRBV15	TRBJ2-7	-	-	CATSLGRGNYEQYF	TGTGCCACCTCCCTGGGCAGGGGAAACTACGAGCAGTACTTC
TRBV7-2	TRBJ2-5	-	TRBD2	CASSFGTSGGRGQETQYF	TGTGCCAGCAGCTTCGGGACTAGCGGGGGTCGTGGCCAAGAGACCCAGTACTTC
TRBV11-2	TRBJ2-1	-	TRBD2	CASSLDLGGMEFF	TGTGCCAGCAGCTTAGATCTCGGGGGGATGGAGTTCTTC
TRBV19	TRBJ2-2	-	TRBD1	CASQYGQVNTGELFF	TGTGCCAGCCAATACGGACAGGTGAACACCGGGGAGCTGTTTTTT
TRBV11-2	TRBJ2-1	-	TRBD2	CASSLTSGGANEQFF	TGTGCCAGCAGCTTAACTAGCGGGGGGGCGAATGAGCAGTTCTTC
TRBV11-3	TRBJ1-3	-	TRBD1	CASSLFWGQGSSGNTIYF	TGTGCCAGCAGCTTATTTTGGGGACAGGGAAGCTCTGGAAACACCATATATTTT
TRBV6-6	TRBJ2-1	-	-	CASSYSLHYHEQFF	TGTGCCAGCAGTTACTCGTTACATTACCATGAGCAGTTCTTC
TRBV6-5	TRBJ2-1	-	TRBD2	CASSSKTSGGGNEQFF	TGTGCCAGCAGTTCAAAGACTAGCGGGGGAGGCAATGAGCAGTTCTTC
TRBV6-5	TRBJ2-4	-	TRBD2	CASSYSWGGAKNIQYF	TGTGCCAGCAGTTACTCCTGGGGGGGAGCCAAAAACATTCAGTACTTC
TRBV5-1	TRBJ2-3	-	TRBD2	CASSLGGLAGFQSDTQYF	TGCGCCAGCAGCTTGGGGGGACTAGCGGGGTTTCAGTCAGATACGCAGTATTTT
TRBV19	TRBJ2-7	-	-	CASSIGGTAGEQYF	TGTGCCAGTAGTATAGGCGGGACAGCAGGGGAGCAGTACTTC
TRBV4-3	TRBJ2-2	-	TRBD2	CASSPFQAGGTGELFF	TGCGCCAGCAGCCCCTTTCAGGCGGGGGGAACCGGGGAGCTGTTTTTT
TRBV4-1	TRBJ2-1	-	TRBD2	CASSRRLAGDITYNEQFF	TGCGCCAGCAGCCGGCGGCTAGCGGGGGACATAACTTACAATGAGCAGTTCTTC
TRBV15	TRBJ1-5	-	-	CATSRGRDPQPQHF	TGTGCCACCAGCAGAGGACGGGATCCTCAGCCCCAGCATTTT